Listed here are 30 T cell receptor beta chains from one sample, sequenced in a study of blood T cell repertoires in COVID-19. TCRdb's copy holds only in-frame clones and misses some; the assay was immunoSEQ multiplex PCR. This sample has approximately 140,000 clones, with 65% to 90% found just once. The sequenced sample was peripheral blood. All receptors come from a man between 65 and 85 years old with acute or convalescent COVID-19.

The chain uses TRBV19 and TRBJ2-3; 10 positions agree with TRBD1. J lost 3 bases, V lost 3 bases, and 3 bases had no gene match. Germline CDR1 LNHDA, CDR2 SQIVND (reference sequence). The CDR3 extends over 15 amino acids. CDR3 in DNA: TGTGCCAGTAGTATTCCGGGACAGGGGACAGATACGCAGTATTTT. Encoded protein: CASSIPGQGTDTQYF. Using reference TRBV19 and TRBJ2-3 for the parts outside the CDR3, the full variable domain is DGGITQSPKYLFRKEGQNVTLSCEQNLNHDAMYWYRQDPGQGLRLIYYSQIVNDFQKGDIAEGYSVSREKKESFPLTVTSAQKNPTAFYLCASSIPGQGTDTQYFGPGTRLTVL.

The genes are TRBV18 and TRBJ2-7; D might be TRBD1 (7 bases). V was pared by 3 bases and J by 0 bases, with 18 bases between. Germline assignment: CDR1 KGHSH and CDR2 LQKENI. This CDR3 has 17 residues. CDR3 region: CASSPPRSGGSSYEQYF. CDR3 nucleotide sequence: TGTGCCAGCTCACCCCCCCGGTCAGGGGGGAGCTCCTACGAGCAGTACTTC.

This clone occurred a few times. The chain combines TRBV5-1 with TRBJ2-7; D remains ambiguous. The germline CDR1 and CDR2 sequences are SGHRS and YFSETQ. The V gene lost 1 base and the J gene lost 2 bases, with 10 bases spanning the gap. The CDR3 consists of 14 residues. For the CDR3, the DNA is TGCGCCAGCAGCTTGAGCACGGTGACCTACGAGCAGTACTTC. The encoded protein is CASSLSTVTYEQYF.

The genes are TRBV4-1 and TRBJ2-1; 7 nucleotides line up with TRBD2. V trimming: 3 bases; J trimming: 0 bases; junction bases outside the gene matches: 8. Germline V gene data show CDR1 as MGHRA and CDR2 as YSYEKL. The CDR3 totals 17 residues. The CDR3 sequence: CASSQEYSGPSYNEQFF. CDR3 DNA: TGCGCCAGCAGCCAGGAGTATAGCGGGCCCTCCTACAATGAGCAGTTCTTC.

On this clone itself: The same CDR3 also results from other DNA sequences found in this sample. V gene TRBV27 combines with J gene TRBJ2-7, with 8 bases that match TRBD1. CDR1 is MNHEY, CDR2 SMNVEV, per germline (reference sequence). The V segment lost 5 bases and the J segment 4 bases; nucleotides outside the gene matches: 1. The CDR3 sequence is 12 residues long. The CDR3, as DNA: TGTGCCAGCAGTCACAGGGGGTACGAGCAGTACTTC. Amino acids: CASSHRGYEQYF.

This clone showed up just once. The chain has TRBV6-1 and TRBJ2-5; maybe TRBD2 (6 bases). CDR1 is MNHNS and CDR2 is SASEGT in the germline V gene. CDR3 length: 15 amino acids. The V and J ends lost 0 bases and 6 bases respectively, with 14 bases between them. CDR3 loop: CASSEAGSRGKTQYF. The CDR3 DNA follows: TGTGCCAGCAGTGAAGCGGGTTCCCGGGGGAAGACCCAGTACTTC.

V and J are TRBV5-1 and TRBJ1-4; 9 bases are shared with TRBD1. The CDR3 spans 15 residues. J gave up 3 bases and V 3 bases, and 3 bases lay outside the gene matches. In germline, CDR1 is SGHRS, CDR2 YFSETQ. CDR3 protein: CASSWGTGSNEKLFF. Written as DNA, the CDR3 is TGCGCCAGCAGCTGGGGGACAGGGTCTAATGAAAAACTGTTTTTT. Full variable domain (remainder filled in from reference TRBV5-1 and TRBJ1-4): KAGVTQTPRYLIKTRGQQVTLSCSPISGHRSVSWYQQTPGQGLQFLFEYFSETQRNKGNFPGRFSGRQFSNSRSEMNVSTLELGDSALYLCASSWGTGSNEKLFFGSGTQLSVL.

The chain couples TRBV6-5 to TRBJ2-2; D possibly corresponds to TRBD1 (5 bases). The V and J ends lost 5 bases and 6 bases respectively, with 10 bases between them. Germline loops: CDR1 MNHEY, CDR2 SVGAGI. The CDR3 sequence is 13 residues long. The CDR3 is CASSSRVAGELFF. In nucleotides, the CDR3 is TGTGCCAGCAGTAGCAGGGTGGCCGGGGAGCTGTTTTTT.

The chain uses TRBV29-1 and TRBJ2-3, with a weak D call TRBD1 (7 bases). V lost 3 bases to trimming and J lost 6 bases, with 22 bases between them. Germline loops: CDR1 SQVTM, CDR2 ANQGSEA. CDR3 size: 16 residues. CDR3 in amino acids: CSVERDREALADTQYF. The CDR3 region has the DNA TGCAGCGTTGAGAGGGACAGAGAGGCTCTAGCGGATACGCAGTATTTT.

The rearrangement joins TRBV18 to TRBJ1-5, with TRBD1 identical over 8 bases. The CDR3 is made up of 14 amino acids. Losses at the gene ends were 6 bases for V and 2 bases for J; bases not matched to a gene: 3. Germline CDR1 reads KGHSH; CDR2 reads LQKENI. The CDR3 here is CASSLDRGNQPQHF. CDR3 nucleotide sequence: TGTGCCAGCTCCCTGGACAGGGGCAATCAGCCCCAGCATTTT.

The chain carries TRBV7-2 and TRBJ2-7; 8 bases align to TRBD2. Unmatched junction bases numbered 8, after V lost 4 bases and J lost 0 bases. This CDR3 region has 16 residues. Germline CDR1 is SGHTA and CDR2 is FQGNSA. The CDR3 bases are TGTGCCAGCAGCTACCTTAGCGGGGCCAGCTCCTACGAGCAGTACTTC. This encodes CASSYLSGASSYEQYF.

The V and J genes are TRBV7-2 and TRBJ1-1; TRBD1 agrees at 7 bases. This CDR3 is built from 14 residues. Trimming cost V 5 bases and J 4 bases; bases outside gene matches: 7. Per germline, CDR1 SGHTA and CDR2 FQGNSA. CDR3 sequence (DNA): TGTGCCAGCAGCCTCCACCAGGGGGGCACTGAAGCTTTCTTT. Its translation is CASSLHQGGTEAFF.

The genes are TRBV7-3 and TRBJ2-1; possibly TRBD2 for D (8 bases). V shed 0 bases and J shed 10 bases, with 22 bases lying between them. From germline, CDR1 is SGHTA and CDR2 FQGTGA. This CDR3 comprises 17 residues. The chain's CDR3 is CASSLTGGRSTRGEQFF. CDR3 DNA sequence: TGTGCCAGCAGCTTAACGGGCGGGAGGTCTACCAGGGGGGAGCAGTTCTTC. Filled out from reference TRBV7-3 and TRBJ2-1, the complete variable domain reads GAGVSQTPSNKVTEKGKYVELRCDPISGHTALYWYRQSLGQGPEFLIYFQGTGAADDSGLPNDRFFAVRPEGSVSTLKIQRTERGDSAVYLCASSLTGGRSTRGEQFFGPGTRLTVL.

The V gene is TRBV4-1, the J gene TRBJ2-1; 14 bases are a match to TRBD2. CDR3 length: 19 amino acids. The junction had 9 bases not matched to a gene; V was cut back by 4 bases and J by 1 base. Germline V lookup: CDR1 MGHRA, CDR2 YSYEKL. CDR3 sequence (DNA): TGCGCCAGCAGCCCCCTGGGGACTAGCGGGAGTATTTCCTACAATGAGCAGTTCTTC. This sequence encodes CASSPLGTSGSISYNEQFF.

This clone was detected only a few times. V and J are TRBV19 and TRBJ2-7, with TRBD1 identical over 8 bases. V shed 3 bases, J shed 3 bases, and the junction held 4 bases outside the gene matches. Per germline, CDR1 LNHDA and CDR2 SQIVND (reference sequence). The CDR3 loop spans 14 amino acids. This CDR3 is CASSIQGQGYEQYF. CDR3 coding DNA: TGTGCCAGTAGTATTCAAGGACAGGGCTACGAGCAGTACTTC.

The rearrangement links TRBV6-4 to TRBJ2-5, with a possible D match to TRBD1 (6 bases). This CDR3 has 15 residues. In germline, CDR1 is MRHNA, CDR2 SNTAGT. V gave up 8 bases and J gave up 2 bases, with 18 bases separating them. The CDR3, as DNA: TGTGCCAGCGGGCCTCGACAGGCCTATCAAGAGACCCAGTACTTC. Amino acid sequence: CASGPRQAYQETQYF.

This clone was seen a handful of times. The CDR3 sequence: CASSINPGQLPYGYTF. The DNA of the CDR3 is TGTGCCAGCAGCATAAACCCCGGACAGCTACCTTATGGCTACACCTTC. The chain carries TRBV11-2 and TRBJ1-2, with D possibly TRBD1 on 6 matching bases. The ends were cut back, 5 bases at V and 5 bases at J, with 21 bases in the middle. The CDR3 spans 16 residues. Germline V gives CDR1 SGHAT, CDR2 FQNNGV.

This clone was observed a single time. This chain links TRBV19 with TRBJ2-3; the D gene is possibly TRBD1 (5 bases). Germline V gene data show CDR1 as LNHDA and CDR2 as SQIVND (reference sequence). CDR3 length equals 17 residues. With 2 bases removed from V and 1 base from J, the gap between germline ends came to 16 bases. The CDR3, as DNA: TGTGCCAGTAGTATAACCCCGACAGCTGTGGGCACAGATACGCAGTATTTT. This translates into CASSITPTAVGTDTQYF.

The V gene is TRBV7-2, the J gene TRBJ2-2; 9 bases align to TRBD1. V lost 2 bases, J lost 4 bases, and 5 bases stayed unmatched. CDR3 length equals 16 residues. Germline loops: CDR1 SGHTA, CDR2 FQGNSA. The CDR3 DNA reads TGTGCCAGCAGCTTATTACAGGGGGCGTCCACCGGGGAGCTGTTTTTT. As protein: CASSLLQGASTGELFF.

The chain carries TRBV30 and TRBJ2-7, with a weak D call TRBD2 (6 bases). V was pared by 6 bases and J by 4 bases, with 13 bases between. Germline V gene sequence: CDR1 GTSNPN, CDR2 SVGIG (reference sequence). There are 12 residues in the CDR3. The CDR3 region has the DNA TGTGCCTGTTCCCGTGGGGGGTACGAGCAGTACTTC. Amino acids: CACSRGGYEQYF.

This chain links TRBV28 with TRBJ1-1; the D gene is possibly TRBD1 (6 bases). Trimming removed 3 bases at V and 0 bases at J, with 8 bases between. Germline V gives CDR1 MDHEN, CDR2 SYDVKM. This CDR3 is 14 amino acids long. CDR3 sequence: CASSFSGVNTEAFF. The CDR3 DNA reads TGTGCCAGCAGTTTTTCAGGGGTGAACACTGAAGCTTTCTTT. The full variable domain, completed using reference TRBV28 and TRBJ1-1, is DVKVTQSSRYLVKRTGEKVFLECVQDMDHENMFWYRQDPGLGLRLIYFSYDVKMKEKGDIPEGYSVSREKKERFSLILESASTNQTSMYLCASSFSGVNTEAFFGQGTRLTVV.

The J gene is TRBJ2-7, the V gene TRBV28, with 7 bases fitting TRBD2. The J segment lost 1 base and the V segment lost 3 bases, leaving 9 bases of the junction unmatched. In germline, CDR1 is MDHEN, CDR2 SYDVKM. This CDR3 has 16 residues. The CDR3 sequence: CASSFLLAVPSYEQYF. The CDR3 DNA is TGTGCCAGCAGTTTTCTGCTAGCGGTACCTTCCTACGAGCAGTACTTC.

The rearrangement uses TRBV4-1 and TRBJ2-7; D is uncertain. Trimming pared 1 base from V and 0 bases from J, leaving 10 bases between. In germline, CDR1 is MGHRA, CDR2 YSYEKL. This CDR3 has 15 amino acids. Written as DNA, the CDR3 is TGCGCCAGCAGCCAAGGAGGCGGCACCTCCTACGAGCAGTACTTC. Protein: CASSQGGGTSYEQYF.

This rearrangement joins TRBV9 to TRBJ1-5, with TRBD1 identical over 8 bases. The CDR3 spans 14 residues. Germline V gene sequence: CDR1 SGDLS, CDR2 YYNGEE. V shed 1 base and J 4 bases; nucleotides not matched to a gene: 1. Written as DNA, the CDR3 is TGTGCCAGCAGCGTAACAGGGGGAAATCAGCCCCAGCATTTT. Translating it yields CASSVTGGNQPQHF.

V gene TRBV6-5 combines with J gene TRBJ2-7, with 10 bases matching TRBD1. V lost 4 bases to trimming and J lost 5 bases; unmatched junction nucleotides: 5. This CDR3 is built from 14 residues. Germline CDR1 MNHEY, CDR2 SVGAGI. DNA for the CDR3: TGTGCCAGCAGTTCCCGGGACAGGGGCCACGAGCAGTACTTC. Encoded protein: CASSSRDRGHEQYF.

The CDR3 sequence: CASSLGPTGRAQPQHF. CDR3 sequence (DNA): TGCGCCAGCAGCTTGGGCCCGACAGGGCGTGCGCAGCCCCAGCATTTT. The chain recombines TRBV5-1 with TRBJ1-5; 7 bases line up with TRBD1. Germline V gene lookup returns CDR1 SGHRS and CDR2 YFSETQ. CDR3 size: 16 residues. V lost 0 bases to trimming and J lost 7 bases; unmatched junction nucleotides: 10.

The chain couples TRBV4-3 to TRBJ1-4; TRBD1 aligns across 10 bases. The CDR3 length is 15 residues. Germline V CDR1 and CDR2: LGHNA, YSLEER. Trimming cost V 4 bases and J 7 bases; bases outside gene matches: 6. DNA for the CDR3: TGCGCCAGCAGCCTCACCGGGACAGGGGCTGAAAAACTGTTTTTT. Amino acids: CASSLTGTGAEKLFF.

The chain combines TRBV7-2 with TRBJ2-3; TRBD2 is a possible D gene (6 bases). The CDR3 length is 13 residues. Trimming removed 7 bases from V and 1 base from J, with 9 bases in between. In germline, CDR1 is SGHTA, CDR2 FQGNSA. As DNA, the CDR3 is TGTGCCAGCAACCCGGGGGGCACAGATACGCAGTATTTT. Residues: CASNPGGTDTQYF.

A single count supports this clone. The chain recombines TRBV7-2 with TRBJ2-3, with 11 bases identical to TRBD2. After removal of 5 bases from V and 3 bases from J, the junction contained 4 bases not matched to a gene. The CDR3 extends over 15 amino acids. Germline-derived CDR1 and CDR2 are SGHTA and FQGNSA. The CDR3 sequence is CASSLTSGRTDTQYF. The CDR3 nucleotides are TGTGCCAGCAGCCTCACTAGCGGGAGAACAGATACGCAGTATTTT. The whole variable domain, filled in from reference TRBV7-2 and TRBJ2-3, reads GAGVSQSPSNKVTEKGKDVELRCDPISGHTALYWYRQSLGQGLEFLIYFQGNSAPDKSGLPSDRFSAERTGGSVSTLTIQRTQQEDSAVYLCASSLTSGRTDTQYFGPGTRLTVL.

The V call is TRBV5-1, the J call TRBJ2-2, with a weak D call TRBD2 (6 bases). The CDR3 is made up of 15 amino acids. The V end was cut by 6 bases, the J end by 0 bases, with 12 bases between. The germline V gene has CDR1 SGHRS and CDR2 YFSETQ. This CDR3 is CASTRRGANTGELFF. The DNA for the CDR3 is TGCGCCAGCACCCGGCGGGGAGCGAACACCGGGGAGCTGTTTTTT.